One sample yielded the 7 T cell receptor beta chains listed below, sequenced in a study of cytomegalovirus exposure and HLA in healthy donors. PCR used 60 Vbeta primers and 13 Jbeta primers. Method: immunoSEQ multiplex PCR; TCRdb's copy keeps in-frame clones and lacks some. Of under 300,000 clones listed, about nine tenths are singletons. Sequencing was performed on PBMCs. The receptors here all came from a girl aged 2 to 10 in good health and CMV-seronegative.

The rearrangement joins TRBV7-6 to TRBJ1-5; D might be TRBD1 (6 bases). Between the trimmed V and J ends, which lost 5 bases and 4 bases, there was a span of 9 bases. Germline V lookup: CDR1 SGHVS, CDR2 FNYEAQ. The CDR3 runs to 13 residues. The CDR3 spells CASSPTGNQPQHF. The CDR3 DNA follows: TGTGCCAGCAGCCCCACAGGGAATCAGCCCCAGCATTTT. The full variable domain, rest sourced from reference TRBV7-6 and TRBJ1-5, is GAGVSQSPRYKVTKRGQDVALRCDPISGHVSLYWYRQALGQGPEFLTYFNYEAQQDKSGLPNDRFSAERPEGSISTLTIQRTEQRDSAMYRCASSPTGNQPQHFGDGTRLSIL.

This chain uses TRBV11-2 with TRBJ1-3, with no clear D. In germline, CDR1 is SGHAT, CDR2 FQNNGV. The V end was cut by 2 bases, the J end by 4 bases, with 9 bases between. The CDR3 covers 14 residues. CDR3 amino acids: CASSLWRQGNTIYF. In DNA, the CDR3 is TGTGCCAGCAGCTTATGGAGGCAGGGAAACACCATATATTTT.

The chain carries TRBV11-2 and TRBJ2-1; TRBD2 matches at 9 bases. Unmatched junction bases numbered 16, after V lost 7 bases and J lost 9 bases. CDR1 is SGHAT and CDR2 is FQNNGV in the germline V gene. CDR3 length: 16 residues. CDR3 DNA: TGTGCCAGCACCGTGCGGGAAAGCGGGGGGCCGGGTGAGCAGTTCTTC. It translates to CASTVRESGGPGEQFF.

J is TRBJ2-3 and V is TRBV5-1; D is uncertain. This CDR3 has 12 residues. Germline loops: CDR1 SGHRS, CDR2 YFSETQ. Trimming stripped 4 bases from V and 2 bases from J, with 5 bases between. The CDR3 DNA is TGCGCCAGCAGCCCAGACACAGATACGCAGTATTTT. Its translation is CASSPDTDTQYF.

The chain joins TRBV5-5 to TRBJ1-1; D gene ambiguous. CDR1 and CDR2 from the germline V gene are SGHKS and YYEKEE (reference sequence). This CDR3 region has 12 residues. V lost 0 bases to trimming and J lost 3 bases, with 3 bases between them. CDR3: CASSLAYTEAFF. In DNA, the CDR3 is TGTGCCAGCAGCTTGGCATACACTGAAGCTTTCTTT.

This rearrangement joins TRBV13 to TRBJ2-7; 7 nucleotides align to TRBD1. CDR3 size: 13 residues. Trimming at V came to 5 bases and at J to 1 base, leaving 2 bases not matched to a gene. The V gene's germline CDR1 is PRHDT and CDR2 FYEKMQ (reference sequence). CDR3 sequence: CASSPTGSYEQYF. DNA of the CDR3: TGTGCCAGCAGCCCGACAGGGTCCTACGAGCAGTACTTC.

CDR3 residues: CAIRLGQYTDTQYF. The CDR3 nucleotides are TGTGCCATCAGACTAGGACAGTACACAGATACGCAGTATTTT. The V gene is TRBV10-3, the J gene TRBJ2-3; D is perhaps TRBD1 (6 bases). V lost 6 bases, J lost 2 bases, and 12 bases lay in between. From germline, CDR1 is ENHRY and CDR2 SYGVKD. The CDR3 is 14 residues long.